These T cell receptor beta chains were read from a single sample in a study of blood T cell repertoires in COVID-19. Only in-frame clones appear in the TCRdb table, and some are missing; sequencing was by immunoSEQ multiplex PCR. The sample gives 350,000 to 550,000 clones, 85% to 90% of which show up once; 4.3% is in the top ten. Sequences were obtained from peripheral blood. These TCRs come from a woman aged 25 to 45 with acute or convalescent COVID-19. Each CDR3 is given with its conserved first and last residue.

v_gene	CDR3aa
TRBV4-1	CASSQRWDREGTEAFF
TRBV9	CASSVAGGGFDTQYF
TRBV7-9	CASSLARGGEQFF
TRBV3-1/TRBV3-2	CASSLTSGGYQETQYF
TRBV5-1	CASSSAGTGSDTQYF
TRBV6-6	CASTFGHRGAFF
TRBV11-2	CASSLDSPGTYNEQFF
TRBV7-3	CASSPSQGRKETQYF
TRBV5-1	CASRGDWNTGELFF
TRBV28	CASSLRQTPGNTIYF
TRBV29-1	CSVEVGNRGF
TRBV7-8	CASSLQGGRTEAFF
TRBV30	CAWTITGGQGNSPLHF
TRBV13	CASSLDEAEAFF
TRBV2	CASKDRNNEKLFF
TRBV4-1	CASSQGGSYEQYF
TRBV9	CASSVSTGNTNEQFF
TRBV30	CAWSARTGYNEQFF
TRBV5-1	CASSSEGAMGKTQYF
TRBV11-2	CASSLESQLNYGYTF
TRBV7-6	CASSLAKNGRGGRNEQYF
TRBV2	CASSDGLAGGVQETQYF
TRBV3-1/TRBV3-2	CASSSGQGFPYEQYF
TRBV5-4	CASSYAGTGGTYEQFF
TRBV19	CASSIPGQGAGGELFF
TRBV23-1	CASSQNWYRSGNTIYF
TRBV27	CASSTTSGGALRELFF
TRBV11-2	CASSPWTGKAFF
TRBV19	CASSLAGGGTDTQYF
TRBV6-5	CASSFQQERPGYTF
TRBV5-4	CASSTTSGGSGELFF
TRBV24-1	CATSDWKGGGYEQYF
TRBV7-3	CASSPTGFSTDTQYF
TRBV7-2	CASSSWARGPDVLTF
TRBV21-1	CASSKGEGAAGANVLTF
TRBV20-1	CSASRGQGSHEQYF
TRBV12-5	CASGSGTGGVQTEAFF
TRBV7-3	CASSLNRAGSTDTQYF
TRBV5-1	CASSLEGAETQYF
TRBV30	CAWSAHRTAYNSPLHF
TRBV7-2	CASGSPATNEKLFF
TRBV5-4	CASSKQSRTSAGGELFF
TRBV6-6	CASSLKNWDRDDTGSYEQYF
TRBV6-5	CASRAFAYEQYF
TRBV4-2	CASSQEAYGYTF
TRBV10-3	CAISGGQGQPQHF
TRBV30	CAWSETENTEAFF
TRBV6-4	CASSLGGDQPQHF
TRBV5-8	CASSRKAGGTGELFF
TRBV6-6	CASRGTGTSYEQYF
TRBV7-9	CASSLAYQGASGANVLTF
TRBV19	CASRPTGTTAGNTIYF
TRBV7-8	CASSLRSGGDEQYF
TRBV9	CASNNGGPLSGANVLTF
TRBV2	CASSAGLAGETQYF
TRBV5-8	CASSPRGSWGLAFF
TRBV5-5	CASSLGQRTGYGYTF
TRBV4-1	CASSQGSRYEQYF
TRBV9	CASSPRRGSGNTIYF